This T cell receptor beta chain was observed in a study of blood T cell repertoires in COVID-19. For the study at large: PBMCs, B-cell-depleted T cells, or T cells provided the cDNA or gDNA that made up the material.

V was clipped by 7 bases and J by 1 base, with 10 bases between them. Per germline, CDR1 SNHLY and CDR2 FYNNEI. This CDR3 has 14 residues. Original methodology: Counts of nucleated cells, estimated from reference gene primer amplification, were obtained. Measured with immunoSEQ multiplex PCR; TCRdb has only the in-frame clones, and not every one. The D gene and trimming were derived from the DNA, and the V and J assignments and clone size from that table. The table shows about 350,000 clones, with approximately 91% occurring only once. The genes are TRBV2 and TRBJ2-2; D is perhaps TRBD1 (5 bases). The sequence was obtained from a woman in her 70s with COVID-19, enrolled during active disease. Sequences were obtained from peripheral blood. CDR3 nucleotides: TGTGCCAGCAATAAGGGGCAGAACACCGGGGAGCTGTTTTTT. It is translated as CASNKGQNTGELFF.